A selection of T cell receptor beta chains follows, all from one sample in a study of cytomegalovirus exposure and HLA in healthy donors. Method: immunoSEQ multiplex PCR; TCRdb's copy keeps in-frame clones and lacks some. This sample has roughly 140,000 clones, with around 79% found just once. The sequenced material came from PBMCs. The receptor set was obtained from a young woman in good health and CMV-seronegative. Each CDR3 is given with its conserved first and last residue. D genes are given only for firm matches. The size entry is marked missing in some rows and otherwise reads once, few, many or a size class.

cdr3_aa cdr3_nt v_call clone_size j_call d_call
CASSLAGGEGDEQFF TGTGCCAGCAGTTTAGCGGGGGGGGAAGGCGATGAGCAGTTCTTC TRBV27 once TRBJ2-1 TRBD2
CASSISHGQPQHF TGTGCCAGTAGTATTTCCCACGGGCAGCCCCAGCATTTT TRBV19 NA TRBJ1-5 NA
CASSATGGGTDTQYF TGTGCCAGCAGTGCAACAGGGGGCGGCACAGATACGCAGTATTTT TRBV6-1 NA TRBJ2-3 TRBD1
CASRGGVSSYNEQFF TGTGCCAGCCGAGGGGGGGTGAGCTCCTACAATGAGCAGTTCTTC TRBV7-2 NA TRBJ2-1 NA
CASSLVGLAGYKETQYF TGCGCCAGCAGCTTGGTGGGACTAGCGGGTTACAAAGAGACCCAGTACTTC TRBV5-1 NA TRBJ2-5 TRBD2
CASSLIPNAFYEQYF TGCGCCAGCAGCTTAATCCCCAACGCGTTTTACGAGCAGTACTTC TRBV5-1 NA TRBJ2-7 NA
CSVLPQGAGGYTF TGCAGCGTCCTCCCCCAGGGGGCGGGTGGCTACACCTTC TRBV29-1 NA TRBJ1-2 TRBD1
CASSPRVDTEAFF TGCGCCAGCAGCCCCCGGGTGGACACTGAAGCTTTCTTT TRBV4-3 NA TRBJ1-1 NA
CASSLGGADTQYF TGTGCCAGCAGCTTAGGGGGGGCAGATACGCAGTATTTT TRBV7-2 NA TRBJ2-3 NA
CASNGLAGGPLADTQYF TGTGCCAGCAACGGACTAGCGGGGGGGCCTTTGGCAGATACGCAGTATTTT TRBV7-3 few TRBJ2-3 TRBD2
CASSPRGRVPGELFF TGTGCCAGCAGTCCCAGGGGCAGGGTCCCCGGGGAGCTGTTTTTT TRBV27 few TRBJ2-2 NA
CASSLMTGNEKLFF TGTGCCAGCAGCTTAATGACTGGGAATGAAAAACTGTTTTTT TRBV7-9 NA TRBJ1-4 NA
CASSVGGDAYEQYF TGTGCCAGCAGCGTAGGAGGTGATGCCTACGAGCAGTACTTC TRBV9 NA TRBJ2-7 NA
CSARAGYGYTF TGCAGTGCTAGAGCAGGCTATGGCTACACCTTC TRBV20-1 NA TRBJ1-2 NA
CASSQYPMSSYNEQFF TGCGCCAGCAGCCAATACCCTATGAGCTCCTACAATGAGCAGTTCTTC TRBV4-1 NA TRBJ2-1 NA
CASSLTGTSGGTDTQYF TGTGCCAGCAGCTTGACGGGGACTTCGGGTGGCACAGATACGCAGTATTTT TRBV7-6 few TRBJ2-3 NA
CASGLVVSSLAGGPTYNEQFF TGTGCTAGTGGTTTGGTAGTTTCGTCGCTAGCGGGGGGGCCTACCTACAATGAGCAGTTCTTC TRBV12-5 NA TRBJ2-1 TRBD2
CASSLTDRDYEQYF TGTGCCAGCAGCCTGACAGACAGGGACTACGAGCAGTACTTC TRBV5-4 NA TRBJ2-7 TRBD1
CASRPTDLYGYTF TGTGCCAGCAGACCGACAGATCTCTATGGCTACACCTTC TRBV7-2 once TRBJ1-2 NA
CASSPGTGTGGEKLFF TGTGCCAGCAGCCCGGGGACCGGGACAGGGGGAGAAAAACTGTTTTTT TRBV5-5 NA TRBJ1-4 TRBD1
CASTKAGAVSYEQYF TGTGCCAGCACCAAAGCGGGTGCGGTCTCCTACGAGCAGTACTTC TRBV6-1 few TRBJ2-7 NA
CASSAENTDTQYF TGTGCCAGCAGCGCGGAGAACACAGATACGCAGTATTTT TRBV5-4 NA TRBJ2-3 NA
CASSPLPGGTEAFF TGCGCCAGCAGCCCCTTACCGGGGGGTACTGAAGCTTTCTTT TRBV4-1 NA TRBJ1-1 NA
CASSSRTGITLNYNSPLHF TGTGCCAGCAGCTCGCGGACAGGGATTACCTTAAACTATAATTCACCCCTCCACTTT TRBV5-4 once TRBJ1-6 TRBD1
CASSWAGGPGNEQFF TGTGCCAGCAGCTGGGCAGGGGGACCTGGCAATGAGCAGTTCTTC TRBV5-8 many TRBJ2-1 TRBD1
CASSYSTRGSGANVLTF TGTGCCAGCAGCTACTCGACCAGGGGTTCTGGGGCCAACGTCCTGACTTTC TRBV7-3 few TRBJ2-6 NA
CASSLGLAGNANTGELFF TGTGCCAGTAGTCTGGGACTAGCGGGGAATGCGAACACCGGGGAGCTGTTTTTT TRBV19 NA TRBJ2-2 TRBD2
CASSRLAGGTDTQYF TGTGCCAGCAGCCGACTAGCGGGGGGCACAGATACGCAGTATTTT TRBV11-2 NA TRBJ2-3 TRBD2
CASSLGPDYGYTF TGTGCCAGCAGCTTAGGGCCGGACTATGGCTACACCTTC TRBV7-3 once TRBJ1-2 NA
CASSEPAGTSTDTQYF TGTGCCAGCAGCGAGCCTGCGGGAACTAGCACAGATACGCAGTATTTT TRBV5-5 few TRBJ2-3 NA
CASSSIPDRYNSPLHF TGTGCCAGCAGTTCAATCCCAGACAGGTATAATTCACCCCTCCACTTT TRBV5-4 few TRBJ1-6 NA
CASSTNSGQYTEAFF TGTGCCAGCAGTACAAACTCAGGACAGTACACTGAAGCTTTCTTT TRBV28 few TRBJ1-1 NA
CASSRTSGYYGYTF TGTGCCAGCAGCCGTACATCAGGGTACTATGGCTACACCTTC TRBV7-9 NA TRBJ1-2 NA
CASSEALPNTEAFF TGTGCCAGCAGTGAAGCCCTACCGAACACTGAAGCTTTCTTT TRBV2 NA TRBJ1-1 NA
CASDLGPNYGYTF TGTGCCTCAGATCTGGGCCCCAACTATGGCTACACCTTC TRBV6-1 NA TRBJ1-2 NA
CASSLDAGYQPQHF TGTGCCAGCAGCTTAGACGCAGGTTATCAGCCCCAGCATTTT TRBV11-2 NA TRBJ1-5 NA
CSVAPTSGYEQYF TGCAGCGTTGCACCTACGAGCGGCTACGAGCAGTACTTC TRBV29-1 few TRBJ2-7 NA
CATSGNTEAFF TGTGCCACTTCGGGGAACACTGAAGCTTTCTTT TRBV19 NA TRBJ1-1 NA
CASSKDRATEAFF TGTGCCAGCAGCAAGGACAGGGCCACTGAAGCTTTCTTT TRBV7-3 NA TRBJ1-1 TRBD1
CASSLVGGNYNEQFF TGTGCCAGCAGCTTGGTGGGGGGGAACTACAATGAGCAGTTCTTC TRBV5-4 NA TRBJ2-1 TRBD2
CASRPDLVSYNEQFF TGTGCCAGCAGGCCGGACTTGGTTTCCTACAATGAGCAGTTCTTC TRBV28 NA TRBJ2-1 NA
CASSYDRAAGYTF TGTGCCAGCAGCTACGACAGGGCGGCTGGCTACACCTTC TRBV11-1 NA TRBJ1-2 TRBD1
CASSLGQVYGYTF TGTGCCAGCAGTCTAGGACAGGTCTATGGCTACACCTTC TRBV7-2 NA TRBJ1-2 TRBD1
CASSRSGTGEELFF TGCGCCAGCAGCAGGTCGGGGACAGGCGAGGAGCTGTTTTTT TRBV5-1 NA TRBJ2-2 TRBD1
CASSLGLAGGRETQYF TGTGCCAGCAGCTTAGGACTAGCGGGGGGCAGGGAGACCCAGTACTTC TRBV7-9 once TRBJ2-5 TRBD2
CASSPTSRTENIQYF TGTGCCAGCAGCCCTACGAGCCGGACAGAAAACATTCAGTACTTC TRBV7-2 NA TRBJ2-4 NA
CSARTVEAFF TGCAGTGCTCGGACAGTTGAAGCTTTCTTT TRBV20-1 NA TRBJ1-1 NA
CASSSTGTSGSNEQFF TGTGCCAGCAGTTCAACCGGGACTAGCGGTTCCAATGAGCAGTTCTTC TRBV2 few TRBJ2-1 TRBD2
CASSKRRGGGDTEAFF TGTGCCAGCAGCAAAAGGAGGGGAGGGGGTGACACTGAAGCTTTCTTT TRBV21-1 NA TRBJ1-1 NA
CATSSPPGNSFNEKLFF TGTGCCACCAGCAGCCCTCCCGGTAACAGCTTTAATGAAAAACTGTTTTTT TRBV15 NA TRBJ1-4 NA
CASSVRGIEEKLFF TGTGCCAGCAGCGTCAGGGGGATCGAAGAAAAACTGTTTTTT TRBV7-6 NA TRBJ1-4 TRBD1
CASTGKSRGSGELFF TGTGCCAGCACCGGGAAGAGCAGGGGAAGCGGGGAGCTGTTTTTT TRBV5-4 NA TRBJ2-2 NA
CASSPRGQGVSEQYF TGTGCCAGCAGTCCCCGGGGACAGGGGGTATCCGAGCAGTACTTC TRBV9 once TRBJ2-7 TRBD1
CASSPQTVNTEAFF TGTGCCAGCTCACCCCAAACTGTGAACACTGAAGCTTTCTTT TRBV18 NA TRBJ1-1 NA
CAISESSTEAFF TGTGCCATCAGTGAGTCGAGTACTGAAGCTTTCTTT TRBV10-3 NA TRBJ1-1 NA